The 27 T cell receptor beta chains in this list originate from one sample, sequenced in a study of T cells in localized non-small cell lung cancer. Clones were read by immunoSEQ multiplex PCR, and TCRdb kept only the in-frame ones, dropping some. The sample has 13,000 or so clones; more than 70% are singletons. Here the sequenced sample was peripheral blood mononuclear cells, taken before any cancer treatment. These receptors were obtained from a man between 40 and 75 years old with stage III lung adenocarcinoma.

V is TRBV5-1 and J is TRBJ2-3; D ambiguous. Trimming cost V 0 bases and J 3 bases, with 8 bases left between them. The CDR3 is 14 residues long. Germline lookup yields CDR1 SGHRS and CDR2 YFSETQ. Here the CDR3 DNA reads TGCGCCAGCAGCTTGGAAGGCGCTACAGATACGCAGTATTTT. Translated: CASSLEGATDTQYF.

This sequence joins TRBV11-2 and TRBJ2-5; 8 bases agree with TRBD2. Losses at the gene ends were 5 bases for V and 13 bases for J; bases not matched to a gene: 15. This CDR3 region has 14 residues. The V gene's germline CDR1 is SGHAT and CDR2 FQNNGV. For the CDR3, the DNA is TGTGCCAGCAGCCCTCGTCCCGGGACTAGTATCCCGTACTTC. Translation: CASSPRPGTSIPYF.

The chain uses TRBV6-5 and TRBJ1-3, with D perhaps matching TRBD1 (5 bases). Germline V lookup: CDR1 MNHEY, CDR2 SVGAGI. This CDR3 has 15 residues. V was trimmed by 7 bases and J by 4 bases, leaving 17 bases between them. CDR3 region: CASTSLSSGGNTIYF. CDR3 DNA sequence: TGTGCCAGCACCTCCCTATCTTCAGGGGGAAACACCATATATTTT.

This rearrangement joins TRBV5-1 to TRBJ2-3; 15 bases are shared with TRBD2. V shed 3 bases, J shed 5 bases, and the junction held 4 bases outside the gene matches. Germline V gene data show CDR1 as SGHRS and CDR2 as YFSETQ. This CDR3 is built from 16 residues. CDR3 sequence: CASSSGTSGRLDTQYF. The CDR3 region has the DNA TGCGCCAGCAGCTCCGGGACTAGCGGGAGGTTAGATACGCAGTATTTT.

In DNA, the CDR3 is TGTGCCAGCAGTGGGGTCGGGGACAAGCACTCCTACGAGCAGTACTTC. Its protein is CASSGVGDKHSYEQYF. J is TRBJ2-7 and V is TRBV2; tentatively, D is TRBD1 (6 bases). The V gene lost 4 bases and the J gene lost 0 bases, with 16 bases spanning the gap. CDR1 and CDR2 from the germline V gene are SNHLY and FYNNEI. The CDR3 covers 16 residues. Together with reference TRBV2 and TRBJ2-7, the CDR3 gives the full variable domain: EPEVTQTPSHQVTQMGQEVILRCVPISNHLYFYWYRQILGQKVEFLVSFYNNEISEKSEIFDDQFSVERPDGSNFTLKIRSTKLEDSAMYFCASSGVGDKHSYEQYFGPGTRLTVT.

This sequence joins TRBV14 and TRBJ2-2; D unclear. Trimming stripped 5 bases from V and 5 bases from J, with 15 bases between. Germline CDR1 and CDR2: SGHDN and FVKESK. The CDR3 is 15 amino acids. Written as DNA, the CDR3 is TGTGCCAGCAGCTTTAGCCAAGGGTGGACCGGGGAGCTGTTTTTT. Its protein is CASSFSQGWTGELFF.

The rearrangement links TRBV6-1 to TRBJ1-5; tentative D call: TRBD1 (5 bases). V lost 0 bases and J lost 0, with 12 bases in between. The germline gives CDR1 MNHNS, CDR2 SASEGT. The CDR3 is 17 residues long. Here the CDR3 reads CASSEAGRGLSNQPQHF. In DNA, the CDR3 is TGTGCCAGCAGTGAAGCGGGGAGGGGACTTAGCAATCAGCCCCAGCATTTT.

V is TRBV27 and J is TRBJ1-2; 9 bases align to TRBD1. This CDR3 region has 16 residues. Germline V CDR1 and CDR2: MNHEY, SMNVEV (reference sequence). The ends lost 3 bases at V and 5 bases at J; junction bases unmatched: 10. The CDR3 DNA reads as TGTGCCAGCAGTTTCCACGCCGGGACAGGGCGATATGGCTACACCTTC. Amino acid sequence: CASSFHAGTGRYGYTF.

V and J are TRBV18 and TRBJ1-2; 9 bases align to TRBD1. Germline V CDR1 and CDR2: KGHSH, LQKENI. There are 17 residues in the CDR3. The ends lost 6 bases at V and 6 bases at J; junction bases unmatched: 17. CDR3 bases: TGTGCCAGCTCGCGTGCCGGGACAGGGAATAGGGGTGATGGCTACACCTTC. Its protein product is CASSRAGTGNRGDGYTF. Full variable domain (remainder filled in from reference TRBV18 and TRBJ1-2): NAGVMQNPRHLVRRRGQEARLRCSPMKGHSHVYWYRQLPEEGLKFMVYLQKENIIDESGMPKERFSAEFPKEGPSILRIQQVVRGDSAAYFCASSRAGTGNRGDGYTFGSGTRLTVV.

The chain uses TRBV6-6 and TRBJ1-5, with 9 bases lining up with TRBD1. CDR1 is MNHNY, CDR2 SVGAGI, per germline (reference sequence). V lost 6 bases and J lost 2; bases outside the gene matches: 5. The CDR3 totals 15 residues. The chain's CDR3 is CASSSGQGRNQPQHF. In DNA form, the CDR3 reads TGTGCCAGCAGCTCGGGACAGGGCCGCAATCAGCCCCAGCATTTT.

The CDR3 bases are TGTGCCAGCAGCCAAGGGAGGGGGAAGGCGGAGACCCAGTACTTC. Translation gives CASSQGRGKAETQYF. J is TRBJ2-5 and V is TRBV14; D possibly matches TRBD1 or TRBD2 (6 bases each). Germline V gives CDR1 SGHDN, CDR2 FVKESK. V lost 1 base to trimming and J lost 5 bases, with 14 bases between them. CDR3 length equals 15 residues.

CDR3 sequence: CASSLERGLGSPLHF. The DNA for the CDR3 is TGCGCCAGCAGCTTGGAGAGGGGGCTTGGTTCACCCCTCCACTTT. The chain couples TRBV5-1 to TRBJ1-6; 7 bases line up with TRBD1. The CDR3 covers 15 residues. Germline CDR1 and CDR2: SGHRS and YFSETQ. The ends lost 0 bases at V and 9 bases at J; junction bases unmatched: 6.

The chain joins TRBV7-9 to TRBJ2-7, with D uncertain. Germline assignment: CDR1 SEHNR and CDR2 FQNEAQ (reference sequence). This CDR3 comprises 13 residues. V was pared by 1 base and J by 5 bases, with 9 bases between. CDR3 nucleotide sequence: TGTGCCAGCAGCTTAGGCATAGGACACGAGCAGTACTTC. Translated: CASSLGIGHEQYF.

The V and J genes are TRBV6-5 and TRBJ1-3; D uncertain. V shed 8 bases and J shed 0 bases, with 14 bases lying between them. Per germline, CDR1 MNHEY and CDR2 SVGAGI. The length of the CDR3 is 15 residues. CDR3 DNA sequence: TGTGCCAGCGGGCGGACGTTGAGCTCTGGAAACACCATATATTTT. Protein product: CASGRTLSSGNTIYF.

This clone has just a few counts. The rearrangement uses TRBV11-2 and TRBJ2-7, with unresolved D. Germline V gene data show CDR1 as SGHAT and CDR2 as FQNNGV. This CDR3 has 15 residues. Trimming took off 1 base at V and 3 bases at J, with 13 bases between the two ends. Here the CDR3 DNA reads TGTGCCAGCAGCTTAGCACCCCCGGCTATCTACGAGCAGTACTTC. As protein: CASSLAPPAIYEQYF.

The V call is TRBV28, the J call TRBJ2-3; 14 bases are shared with TRBD2. Per germline, CDR1 MDHEN and CDR2 SYDVKM. The CDR3 length is 18 residues. V was clipped by 4 bases and J by 5 bases; unmatched bases: 11. CDR3 sequence reads: CASSSPAGLAGGQDTQYF. The CDR3 DNA is TGTGCCAGCAGTTCGCCCGCCGGACTAGCGGGAGGACAAGATACGCAGTATTTT.

The gene calls are TRBV19 and TRBJ1-4; a possible D gene is TRBD1 (6 bases). In germline, CDR1 is LNHDA, CDR2 SQIVND (reference sequence). The CDR3 spans 14 residues. The germline V and J ends were trimmed by 6 bases and 7 bases, with 15 bases remaining between them. This chain's CDR3 is CASRNGGGGEKLFF. In DNA, the CDR3 is TGTGCCAGTAGGAACGGGGGCGGCGGTGAAAAACTGTTTTTT.

The chain has TRBV5-1 and TRBJ1-1, with TRBD1 identical over 9 bases. The germline V gene encodes CDR1 SGHRS and CDR2 YFSETQ. The CDR3 runs 15 residues. Unmatched junction bases numbered 7, after V lost 4 bases and J lost 3 bases. CDR3 DNA: TGCGCCAGCAGCAAGGACAGGGGTTCTGACACTGAAGCTTTCTTT. This gives the protein CASSKDRGSDTEAFF.

This clone was found once. The rearrangement uses TRBV19 and TRBJ2-7, with D maybe TRBD1 (6 bases). This CDR3 is 13 amino acids long. The germline gives CDR1 LNHDA, CDR2 SQIVND (reference sequence). Trimming stripped 3 bases from V and 3 bases from J, with 9 bases between. The CDR3 loop is CASSIAQGYEQYF. For the CDR3, the DNA is TGTGCCAGTAGTATCGCACAGGGCTACGAGCAGTACTTC. The whole variable domain, filled in from reference TRBV19 and TRBJ2-7, reads DGGITQSPKYLFRKEGQNVTLSCEQNLNHDAMYWYRQDPGQGLRLIYYSQIVNDFQKGDIAEGYSVSREKKESFPLTVTSAQKNPTAFYLCASSIAQGYEQYFGPGTRLTVT.

The chain uses TRBV28 and TRBJ2-4; no definite D call. The CDR3 is 12 residues long. CDR1 and CDR2 (germline): MDHEN, SYDVKM. V lost 5 bases, J lost 6 bases, and 8 bases lay in between. The CDR3 protein is CASSPLRNIQYF. CDR3 in DNA: TGTGCCAGCAGTCCTCTCCGAAACATTCAGTACTTC.

V usage is TRBV7-9 and J usage is TRBJ2-7; 10 bases fit TRBD1. The CDR3 extends over 14 amino acids. In germline, CDR1 is SEHNR, CDR2 FQNEAQ (reference sequence). The V segment lost 7 bases and the J segment 3 bases; nucleotides outside the gene matches: 6. The CDR3 DNA reads as TGTGCCAGCAACCTGGGGACAGGGGTCTACGAGCAGTACTTC. It encodes CASNLGTGVYEQYF.

This chain connects TRBV4-1 to TRBJ2-7, with a possible D match to TRBD2 (6 bases). CDR1 is MGHRA and CDR2 is YSYEKL in the germline V gene. V lost 1 base and J lost 1, with 8 bases in between. The CDR3 contains 14 residues. CDR3: CASSQAGGSYEQYF. The CDR3 DNA reads TGCGCCAGCAGCCAAGCTGGAGGGTCCTACGAGCAGTACTTC.

The chain recombines TRBV28 with TRBJ2-1; the D call may be TRBD1 or TRBD2 (5 bases each). The V end was cut by 6 bases, the J end by 4 bases, with 13 bases between. CDR3 size: 14 residues. CDR1 MDHEN and CDR2 SYDVKM come from the germline V gene. This CDR3 is CASRPRGPYNEQFF. CDR3 coding DNA: TGTGCCAGCAGACCGAGGGGCCCGTACAATGAGCAGTTCTTC. The whole variable domain, remainder taken from reference TRBV28 and TRBJ2-1, is DVKVTQSSRYLVKRTGEKVFLECVQDMDHENMFWYRQDPGLGLRLIYFSYDVKMKEKGDIPEGYSVSREKKERFSLILESASTNQTSMYLCASRPRGPYNEQFFGPGTRLTVL.

The chain uses TRBV7-9 and TRBJ1-2; 7 bases match TRBD1. CDR3 size: 15 residues. The germline CDR1 and CDR2 sequences are SEHNR and FQNEAQ (reference sequence). With 1 base clipped from V and 2 bases from J, the junction kept 4 bases outside the gene matches. CDR3 DNA: TGTGCCAGCAGCTTAGGACAGGGTACGAACTATGGCTACACCTTC. This encodes CASSLGQGTNYGYTF.

Comments on this clone: The final CDR3 position lacks the conserved phenylalanine or tryptophan, pointing to a likely read error. The gene calls are TRBV5-1 and TRBJ1-2; the D gene is possibly TRBD1 (6 bases). The V end lost 3 bases, the J end lost 3 bases, and 12 bases lay between the germline ends. The germline V gene encodes CDR1 SGHRS and CDR2 YFSETQ. This CDR3 region has 14 residues. In DNA form, the CDR3 reads TGCGCCAGCAGCTCGACAGGAGGAGACTATGGCTACACCTCC. Amino acid sequence: CASSSTGGDYGYTS.

The genes are TRBV25-1 and TRBJ1-1, with D possibly TRBD1 on 5 matching bases. The germline V gene encodes CDR1 MGHDK and CDR2 SYGVNS. The germline V and J ends were trimmed by 1 base and 0 bases, with 9 bases remaining between them. The CDR3 is made up of 15 amino acids. Here the CDR3 DNA reads TGTGCCAGCAGTGAATCCGGGGCCTTGAACACTGAAGCTTTCTTT. Amino acid sequence: CASSESGALNTEAFF.

As to this clone: The junction does not match germline at one end; this may be a read error. The chain uses TRBV2 and TRBJ2-1, with TRBD2 identical over 12 bases. The length of the CDR3 is 14 residues. Germline V gene lookup returns CDR1 SNHLY and CDR2 FYNNEI. This CDR3 is CASLSSGRGSERFF. CDR3 nucleotides: TGTGCCAGCCTCTCTAGCGGGAGGGGCAGTGAGCGGTTCTTC. The full variable domain, rest sourced from reference TRBV2 and TRBJ2-1, is EPEVTQTPSHQVTQMGQEVILRCVPISNHLYFYWYRQILGQKVEFLVSFYNNEISEKSEIFDDQFSVERPDGSNFTLKIRSTKLEDSAMYFCASLSSGRGSERFFGPGTRLTVL.